A single sample gave rise to the 31 T cell receptor beta chains below, sequenced in a study of CD8 T cells in ankylosing spondylitis. TCRdb independently ran MiXCR on the 5' RACE reads; one entry per CDR3 protein. Altogether approximately 180,000 distinct CDR3 sequences are present, about 18% being singletons, with the ten largest covering 4.3%. Sequenced material: blood, either unsorted or a sorted T cell fraction (not recorded which). These receptors all stem from a male donor aged 5 to 29 with ankylosing spondylitis or in good health (not recorded which).

This clonotype showed up many times. J is TRBJ2-2 and V is TRBV20-1; unclear D gene. This CDR3 region has 14 residues. Trimming shortened V by 0 bases and J by 6 bases, and 11 bases separated the two germline ends. CDR1 and CDR2 (germline): DFQATT, SNEGSKA (reference sequence). The CDR3 region is CSARDLTFSGELFF. The CDR3 DNA follows: TGCAGTGCTAGAGATCTCACATTCTCCGGGGAGCTGTTTTTT.

This clonotype has just a few counts. The genes are TRBV25-1 and TRBJ1-2; D perhaps matches TRBD1 (6 bases). Looked up from germline, CDR1 is MGHDK and CDR2 is SYGVNS. The CDR3 length is 13 residues. V gave up 3 bases and J gave up 8 bases, with 13 bases separating them. This chain's CDR3 is CASSETGLGGYTF. The CDR3, as DNA: TGTGCCAGCAGTGAGACAGGACTTGGCGGCTACACCTTC.

This clonotype has at least ten counts. The chain joins TRBV29-1 to TRBJ1-1, with D unclear. Germline V gene lookup returns CDR1 SQVTM and CDR2 ANQGSEA. The CDR3 contains 13 residues. Trimming took 5 bases from V and 0 from J, leaving 10 bases between them. CDR3 DNA sequence: TGCAGCGTTTTACGCAGCATGAACACTGAAGCTTTCTTT. It is translated as CSVLRSMNTEAFF.

This clonotype was seen ten or more times. The chain combines TRBV6-5 with TRBJ2-1; D possibly corresponds to TRBD2 (6 bases). Germline-derived CDR1 and CDR2 are MNHEY and SVGAGI. The V end was cut by 4 bases, the J end by 7 bases, with 23 bases between. The CDR3 covers 17 residues. The CDR3 DNA sequence: TGTGCCAGCAGTTTCGGGTCGGACTACGTGTTAGAGAATGAGCAGTTCTTC. It yields the protein CASSFGSDYVLENEQFF.

The V and J genes are TRBV5-1 and TRBJ1-1; possible D gene TRBD1, 6 bases. Trimming stripped 0 bases from V and 4 bases from J, with 10 bases between. The germline V gene has CDR1 SGHRS and CDR2 YFSETQ. This CDR3 region has 14 residues. Here the CDR3 reads CASSLEQGITEAFF. CDR3 DNA sequence: TGCGCCAGCAGCTTGGAGCAGGGGATCACTGAAGCTTTCTTT.

This clonotype was observed many times. V usage is TRBV10-3 and J usage is TRBJ2-3; D uncertain. Germline V gene data show CDR1 as ENHRY and CDR2 as SYGVKD. The CDR3 covers 13 residues. V shed 3 bases and J shed 0 bases, with 4 bases lying between them. The CDR3 here is CAISDRSTDTQYF. For the CDR3, the DNA is TGTGCCATCAGTGACAGAAGCACAGATACGCAGTATTTT.

This clonotype came up many times. The rearrangement links TRBV19 to TRBJ2-1; TRBD1 is a possible D gene (6 bases). CDR3 length: 13 amino acids. V was cut by 9 bases and J by 4 bases, with 13 bases left in between. CDR1 LNHDA and CDR2 SQIVND come from the germline V gene (reference sequence). The CDR3 DNA is TGTGCCAGCAGGACAGCCGATTACAATGAGCAGTTCTTC. It yields the protein CASRTADYNEQFF.

A single count supports this clonotype. The chain carries TRBV12-3 or TRBV12-4 and TRBJ2-2; 7 positions match TRBD1. The CDR3 is 14 amino acids. V shed 6 bases, J shed 6 bases, and the junction held 7 bases outside the gene matches. CDR3 in amino acids: CASSDRVYAGELFF. CDR3 DNA sequence: TGTGCCAGCAGCGACAGGGTATACGCCGGGGAGCTGTTTTTT.

This clonotype was counted at least ten times. For the CDR3, the DNA is TGTGCCATCAGTGACTTTAAAAGGACAGGGGGCCGAGATACGCAGTATTTT. Residues: CAISDFKRTGGRDTQYF. The chain couples TRBV10-3 to TRBJ2-3; the match to TRBD1 covers 11 bases. V was clipped by 3 bases and J by 5 bases; unmatched bases: 10. There are 17 residues in the CDR3. Germline CDR1 and CDR2: ENHRY and SYGVKD.

This clonotype was found a few times. A much larger clonotype is one base distant, so this may be a read error. V gene TRBV12-3 or TRBV12-4 combines with J gene TRBJ1-2; D is undetermined. The length of the CDR3 is 12 residues. For the CDR3, the DNA is TGTGCCAGCAGTTTAGGAGGAGTTAGCTACCCCTTC. Translated: CASSLGGVSYPF.

The table lists this clonotype with many counts. CDR3 DNA sequence: TGTGCCAGCAGCCAAGACCTATCAGGGGTAGGGTCCTACAATGAGCAGTTCTTC. Its translation: CASSQDLSGVGSYNEQFF. The chain couples TRBV14 to TRBJ2-1, with TRBD1 as a possible D gene (6 bases). The CDR3 is made up of 18 amino acids. Trimming took off 0 bases at V and 1 base at J, with 16 bases between the two ends. In germline, CDR1 is SGHDN, CDR2 FVKESK.

CDR3 in DNA: TGTGCCAGCAGCGTAGACAGGAACACTGAAGCTTTCTTT. Its translation: CASSVDRNTEAFF. This rearrangement joins TRBV9 to TRBJ1-1; no clear D gene. The CDR3 is 13 amino acids. Germline V CDR1 and CDR2: SGDLS, YYNGEE. Trimming removed 0 bases at V and 1 base at J, with 4 bases between.

This clonotype was detected many times. This chain joins TRBV5-1 and TRBJ2-3, with TRBD2 matching 10 bases. The CDR3 runs to 18 residues. Trimming removed 2 bases from V and 4 bases from J; junction bases left unmatched: 13. Germline V gene data show CDR1 as SGHRS and CDR2 as YFSETQ. CDR3 sequence (DNA): TGCGCCAGCAGCTTAAGGAGCGGGAGGGCCATCTCCTCAGATACGCAGTATTTT. Translation: CASSLRSGRAISSDTQYF.

This clonotype has at least ten counts. V usage is TRBV19 and J usage is TRBJ1-1; D remains ambiguous. The CDR3 is made up of 11 amino acids. V lost 7 bases to trimming and J lost 9 bases, with 12 bases between them. CDR1 is LNHDA and CDR2 is SQIVND in the germline V gene (reference sequence). CDR3 sequence reads: CASTSALQAFF. In DNA, the CDR3 is TGTGCCAGTACCTCGGCCCTCCAAGCTTTCTTT.

This clonotype has a count of ten or more. This sequence joins TRBV12-3 or TRBV12-4 and TRBJ1-2; D is perhaps TRBD1 (5 bases). V was shortened by 5 bases and J by 6 bases, with 13 bases between the two germline ends. The CDR3 is 13 amino acids. The CDR3 loop reads CASSPQGFDGYTF. The CDR3 DNA reads TGTGCCAGCAGTCCCCAGGGTTTTGATGGCTACACCTTC.

At least ten counts were recorded for this clonotype. V gene TRBV29-1 combines with J gene TRBJ2-7, with D unresolved. CDR3 size: 13 residues. The germline CDR1 and CDR2 sequences are SQVTM and ANQGSEA. V lost 4 bases to trimming and J lost 4 bases, with 14 bases between them. CDR3 sequence: CSVVSGLEYEQYF. In DNA form, the CDR3 reads TGCAGCGTTGTGTCGGGCTTGGAATACGAGCAGTACTTC.

The rearrangement links TRBV7-2 to TRBJ2-1; the match to TRBD2 covers 8 bases. The trim removed 0 bases at V and 8 bases at J, leaving 6 bases unmatched. This CDR3 has 15 amino acids. Germline assignment: CDR1 SGHTA and CDR2 FQGNSA. The CDR3 here is CASSLAGLVRDEQFF. The CDR3, as DNA: TGTGCCAGCAGCTTAGCGGGACTAGTGCGTGATGAGCAGTTCTTC.

At least ten counts were recorded for this clonotype. The chain links TRBV12-3 or TRBV12-4 to TRBJ2-1, with D possibly matching TRBD2 (5 bases). Trimming took off 7 bases at V and 0 bases at J, with 13 bases between the two ends. This CDR3 is 15 amino acids long. CDR3 sequence: CASTPTSGSYNEQFF. CDR3 DNA sequence: TGTGCCAGCACCCCTACTAGTGGCTCCTACAATGAGCAGTTCTTC.

This clonotype came up many times. The V gene is TRBV12-3 or TRBV12-4, the J gene TRBJ2-2; weak D call: TRBD1 (7 bases). The CDR3 loop spans 16 amino acids. Trimming removed 4 bases at V and 8 bases at J, with 20 bases between. The CDR3 coding sequence is TGTGCCAGCAGTTCGGGAGAAACAGGGGCAGGAGGGGAGCTGTTTTTT. Encoded protein: CASSSGETGAGGELFF.

This clonotype appeared a few times. V gene TRBV27 combines with J gene TRBJ1-6; 7 positions match TRBD1. V was clipped by 6 bases and J by 9 bases; unmatched bases: 8. This CDR3 region has 14 residues. Germline V gene lookup returns CDR1 MNHEY and CDR2 SMNVEV (reference sequence). CDR3 sequence reads: CASSPVGGGSPLHF. The CDR3 nucleotides are TGTGCCAGCAGCCCAGTAGGGGGCGGTTCACCCCTCCACTTT.

This clonotype was detected ten times or more. The V and J genes are TRBV28 and TRBJ2-1; D perhaps matches TRBD1 (6 bases). The CDR3 runs to 16 residues. From germline, CDR1 is MDHEN and CDR2 SYDVKM. Trimming cost V 3 bases and J 3 bases, with 15 bases left between them. The CDR3 nucleotides read TGTGCCAGCAGTTTCTCGGACAGCGACCGCTACAATGAGCAGTTCTTC. Residues: CASSFSDSDRYNEQFF.

This clonotype came up many times. The rearrangement links TRBV12-5 to TRBJ2-1; TRBD1 matches at 11 bases. This CDR3 is 15 amino acids long. CDR1 and CDR2 from the germline V gene are LGHNT and FRNRAP. V lost 5 bases and J lost 6; bases outside the gene matches: 6. CDR3 protein: CASGQGQGAGNEQFF. The CDR3, as DNA: TGTGCTAGTGGTCAAGGACAGGGGGCAGGCAATGAGCAGTTCTTC.

In this sample, this clonotype turned up many times. The V gene is TRBV6-5, the J gene TRBJ2-3; possibly TRBD1 for D (6 bases). The V end was cut by 9 bases, the J end by 2 bases, with 12 bases between. This CDR3 is built from 13 residues. Per the germline V gene, CDR1 is MNHEY and CDR2 is SVGAGI. CDR3 DNA sequence: TGTGCCAGTTCGAGGGGGAACACAGATACGCAGTATTTT. It specifies CASSRGNTDTQYF.

This clonotype was counted at least ten times. This sequence joins TRBV4-3 and TRBJ2-1; 11 nucleotides line up with TRBD2. CDR1 and CDR2 (germline): LGHNA, YSLEER. The V segment lost 1 base and the J segment 1 base; nucleotides outside the gene matches: 9. The CDR3 spans 19 residues. CDR3 amino acids: CASSQVATSSGGSYNEQFF. The CDR3 bases are TGCGCCAGCAGCCAAGTCGCCACTTCTAGCGGGGGGTCCTACAATGAGCAGTTCTTC.

A few counts support this clonotype. The chain has TRBV11-3 and TRBJ2-3; 12 bases are a match to TRBD2. Trimming took 5 bases from V and 3 from J; bases not matched to a gene: 6. The CDR3 has 16 residues. CDR1 is SGHNT and CDR2 is YENEEA in the germline V gene. The chain's CDR3 is CASSPRTSGITDTQYF. In DNA form, the CDR3 reads TGTGCCAGCAGCCCGCGGACTAGCGGGATAACAGATACGCAGTATTTT.

The chain has TRBV20-1 and TRBJ2-1; 13 bases are shared with TRBD2. This CDR3 comprises 14 residues. Germline CDR1 DFQATT, CDR2 SNEGSKA (reference sequence). With 5 bases clipped from V and 6 bases from J, the junction kept 4 bases outside the gene matches. The CDR3 loop is CSALTSGRSNEQFF. The CDR3 coding sequence is TGCAGTGCTTTGACTAGCGGGAGGTCCAATGAGCAGTTCTTC.

The sample holds many counts of this clonotype. The rearrangement uses TRBV20-1 and TRBJ2-3; D is possibly TRBD2 (5 bases). V was shortened by 6 bases and J by 0 bases, with 13 bases between the two germline ends. This CDR3 contains 14 residues. Germline CDR1 is DFQATT and CDR2 is SNEGSKA (reference sequence). The CDR3 reads CSAKLGVSTDTQYF. The CDR3 DNA reads as TGCAGTGCGAAACTAGGCGTAAGCACAGATACGCAGTATTTT.

This clonotype was counted at least ten times. The rearrangement joins TRBV28 to TRBJ2-7; 7 nucleotides match TRBD1. CDR3 length equals 15 residues. With 5 bases clipped from V and 1 base from J, the junction kept 8 bases outside the gene matches. CDR1 and CDR2 from the germline V gene are MDHEN and SYDVKM. The CDR3 loop reads CASSGPRQGSYEQYV. DNA of the CDR3: TGTGCCAGCAGTGGACCGAGACAGGGATCCTACGAGCAGTACGTC.

This clonotype was counted at least ten times. This chain connects TRBV5-1 to TRBJ2-3; no clear D. Germline V lookup: CDR1 SGHRS, CDR2 YFSETQ. Trimming shortened V by 4 bases and J by 0 bases, and 9 bases separated the two germline ends. The CDR3 is made up of 14 amino acids. The CDR3 spells CASSRSTSTDTQYF. The CDR3 coding sequence is TGCGCCAGCAGCCGATCCACTAGCACAGATACGCAGTATTTT.

This clonotype was counted at least ten times. The rearrangement joins TRBV10-3 to TRBJ1-5; possibly TRBD1 for D (5 bases). Germline assignment: CDR1 ENHRY and CDR2 SYGVKD. The CDR3 is 14 residues long. V was trimmed by 8 bases and J by 6 bases, leaving 17 bases between them. The CDR3 sequence: CAIGSRDGGQPQHF. DNA for the CDR3: TGTGCCATCGGCTCAAGGGACGGAGGTCAGCCCCAGCATTTT.

The rearrangement joins TRBV3-1 to TRBJ1-1; D gene unclear. The V and J ends lost 1 base and 4 bases respectively, with 10 bases between them. Germline V CDR1 and CDR2: LGHDT, YNNKEL (reference sequence). CDR3 length: 14 amino acids. CDR3 nucleotide sequence: TGTGCCAGCAGCCAAGCGGACGGTTTCACTGAAGCTTTCTTT. This gives the protein CASSQADGFTEAFF.